This is a list of T cell receptor beta chains from one sample in a study of response to subunit inactivated influenza vaccine. MiXCR, run by TCRdb on the RT-PCR reads, gives a single entry per CDR3 protein. The profile covers 630,000 or so distinct CDR3 sequences, with approximately 14% appearing a single time and around 10% taken by the ten largest. The source was PBMCs from blood, collected 12 days after vaccination. The receptors originated from a man aged 45-60 years who received an inactivated influenza vaccine. Each CDR3 is given with its conserved first and last residue. A D gene is named only where the DNA matches it firmly. Size values are once, few and many counts, or a class for expanded clones, and some rows have none.

D gene	V gene	J gene	clone size	CDR3 DNA	CDR3 protein
TRBD2	TRBV20-1	TRBJ2-2	NA	TGCAGTGCTAGGGGTAGTCTAGCGGGGGCTGGCACCGGGGAGCTGTTTTTT	CSARGSLAGAGTGELFF
NA	TRBV25-1	TRBJ2-3	NA	TGTGCCAGCAGTGAATTGGTCAGCACAGATACGCAGTATTTT	CASSELVSTDTQYF
TRBD2	TRBV7-3	TRBJ2-1	NA	TGTGCCAGCAGCTTAAGTCTAGCGGAGGGTGAGCAGTTCTTC	CASSLSLAEGEQFF
NA	TRBV27	TRBJ2-3	few	TGTGCCAGCAGTTTAGAGGGCGTACCTAGCACAGATACGCAGTATTTT	CASSLEGVPSTDTQYF
NA	TRBV10-3	TRBJ2-2	NA	TGTGCCATCAGACGAGACCACACCGGGGAGCTGTTTTTT	CAIRRDHTGELFF
NA	TRBV7-2	TRBJ2-7	many	TGTGCCAGCAGCATCAGACAGGTTTCCTACGAGCAGTACTTC	CASSIRQVSYEQYF
NA	TRBV6-1	TRBJ2-1	few	TGTGCCAGCAGCCCAAACAGGGTCTACAATGAGCAGTTCTTC	CASSPNRVYNEQFF
NA	TRBV28	TRBJ2-7	NA	TGTGCCAGCAGTCCCCCCCGGGGATCCTACGAGCAGTACTTC	CASSPPRGSYEQYF
NA	TRBV9	TRBJ2-2	NA	TGTGCCAGCAGCGTTACGGGGGGCAAGTTCACCGGGGAGCTGTTTTTT	CASSVTGGKFTGELFF
NA	TRBV18	TRBJ2-7	few	TGTGCCAGCTCAATCCAGCCGAGGTACGAGCAGTACTTC	CASSIQPRYEQYF
TRBD2	TRBV9	TRBJ2-1	NA	TGTGCCAGCAGCAATACTAGGACTAGCGGGAGTCCCGCTGAGCAGTTCTTC	CASSNTRTSGSPAEQFF
NA	TRBV20-1	TRBJ2-1	NA	TGCAGTGCTAGAGTGGGTAGCTCCTACAATGAGCAGTTCTTC	CSARVGSSYNEQFF
NA	TRBV12-3/TRBV12-4	TRBJ1-6	few	TGTGCCAGCAGTTCTGGACGGCCCTATAATTCACCCCTCCACTTT	CASSSGRPYNSPLHF
NA	TRBV15	TRBJ2-6	NA	TGTGCCACCAGCAGAATGCCCGACTCTGGGGCCAACGTCCTGACTTTC	CATSRMPDSGANVLTF
TRBD1	TRBV12-3/TRBV12-4	TRBJ1-5	few	TGTGCCAGCAGTTTGGATCGGGCAGGGGGCTTCGGGCCCCAGCATTTT	CASSLDRAGGFGPQHF
TRBD2	TRBV20-1	TRBJ2-7	NA	TGCAGTGCTGGGCTAGCGGGGGGTTCATACGAGCAGTACTTC	CSAGLAGGSYEQYF
NA	TRBV2	TRBJ2-1	many	TGTGCCAGCAGTGACCTTCTCGTGGGCAATGAGCAGTTCTTC	CASSDLLVGNEQFF
TRBD2	TRBV6-2/TRBV6-3	TRBJ2-7	NA	TGTGCCAGCAGTTACCACCAACGAAGAGCGGGGCATTACGAGCAGTACTTC	CASSYHQRRAGHYEQYF
NA	TRBV2	TRBJ1-1	few	TGTGCCAGCAGAGTCACAGAGAGCACTGAAGCTTTCTTT	CASRVTESTEAFF
TRBD2	TRBV10-3	TRBJ2-7	once	TGTGCCATCTCCGGGACTAGCGGGAATTACGAGCAGTACTTC	CAISGTSGNYEQYF
TRBD2	TRBV7-9	TRBJ2-3	NA	TGTGCCAGCAGCTTCGAGCGGGGGGGCCCAGATACGCAGTATTTT	CASSFERGGPDTQYF
TRBD1	TRBV7-9	TRBJ2-7	few	TGTGCCAGCAGCCGGGACAGGGGGCAGAACTACGAGCAGTACTTC	CASSRDRGQNYEQYF
NA	TRBV7-2	TRBJ2-3	NA	TGTGCCAGCAGCTTAGTCAGGCACACAGATACGCAGTATTTT	CASSLVRHTDTQYF
NA	TRBV28	TRBJ1-1	NA	TGTGCCAGCAGGGGCGGGATTAAGACTGAAGCTTTCTTT	CASRGGIKTEAFF
NA	TRBV12-3/TRBV12-4	TRBJ1-1	many	TGTGCCAGCAGTTCCCGGACGGAGGCTTTCTTT	CASSSRTEAFF
NA	TRBV3-1	TRBJ1-1	NA	TGTGCCAGCAGCCCCTCTCTAGTGGGCACTGAAGCTTTCTTT	CASSPSLVGTEAFF
TRBD1	TRBV6-1	TRBJ1-1	few	TGTGCCAGCCGACAGGGCCTGAACACTGAAGCTTTCTTT	CASRQGLNTEAFF
NA	TRBV9	TRBJ2-2	NA	TGTGCCAGCAGCGCCTCCGGGGTCGGGGAGCTGTTTTTT	CASSASGVGELFF
NA	TRBV5-5	TRBJ2-1	NA	TGTGCCAGCAGTTTCAACCCCCCCAGTTACAATGAGCAGTTCTTC	CASSFNPPSYNEQFF
NA	TRBV20-1	TRBJ2-3	few	TGCAGTGCTAGTCACTTAGCTATAGGAACAGATACGCAGTATTTT	CSASHLAIGTDTQYF
NA	TRBV12-3/TRBV12-4	TRBJ2-7	few	TGTGCCAGCAGTTTTGACCTGTACGAGCAGTACTTC	CASSFDLYEQYF
TRBD2	TRBV20-1	TRBJ2-5	few	TGCAGTGCTAGAGATTCTGGGACTAGTAGCGAGACCCAGTACTTC	CSARDSGTSSETQYF
TRBD2	TRBV28	TRBJ2-5	NA	TGTGCCAGCAGTTCCGGAGCGGGAGGGGTGCAAGAGACCCAGTACTTC	CASSSGAGGVQETQYF
NA	TRBV5-1	TRBJ2-7	few	TGCGCCAGCAGCTTGGGGGCAGGGCACGAGCAGTACTTC	CASSLGAGHEQYF
TRBD2	TRBV5-1	TRBJ2-7	NA	TGCGCCAGCAGCTCGACTAGCGGTCAGAGGCGGGGGGACTTC	CASSSTSGQRRGDF
TRBD1	TRBV19	TRBJ2-1	few	TGTGCCAGTAGTATAGGACAGGGAACTCTTGAGCAGTTCTTC	CASSIGQGTLEQFF
NA	TRBV27	TRBJ2-3	NA	TGTGCCAGCAGTTTATCCGTCCAGCGTTTCACAGATACGCAGTATTTT	CASSLSVQRFTDTQYF
TRBD2	TRBV7-8	TRBJ2-1	few	TGTGCCAGCAGGGGGGAGGGGCGGGAGGCCTTAGCCTACAATGAGCAGTTCTTC	CASRGEGREALAYNEQFF
NA	TRBV9	TRBJ2-5	NA	TGTGCCAGCAGCCGAACGGGACTCCAAGGCACCCAGTACTTC	CASSRTGLQGTQYF
NA	TRBV12-3/TRBV12-4	TRBJ2-7	few	TGTGCCAGCAGTTGGACTCGATACGAGCAGTACTTC	CASSWTRYEQYF
NA	TRBV12-3/TRBV12-4	TRBJ1-1	NA	TGTGCCAGCAGTTTAAGTCCAGGCGGAGTCACTGAAGCTTTCTTT	CASSLSPGGVTEAFF
NA	TRBV4-3	TRBJ1-1	few	TGCGCCAGCAGCCACCTCCGGACATCGAACACTGAAGCTTTCTTT	CASSHLRTSNTEAFF
NA	TRBV7-9	TRBJ2-2	NA	TGTGCCAGCACTTGGGCCACGAACACCGGGGAGCTGTTTTTT	CASTWATNTGELFF
TRBD1	TRBV4-1	TRBJ1-5	NA	TGCGCCAGCAGACGGACAGGGAATGGCAATCAGCCCCAGCATTTT	CASRRTGNGNQPQHF
NA	TRBV11-2	TRBJ2-4	few	TGTGCCAGCAGCTTACGGTTTAGTCAGCCCCTAGCCAAAAACATTCAGTACTTC	CASSLRFSQPLAKNIQYF